A selection of T cell receptor beta chains follows, all from one sample in a study of CD8+ T cells in alopecia areata. Clones were sequenced by immunoSEQ multiplex PCR, and TCRdb holds only the in-frame ones, with some missing. In the table there are approximately 54,000 clones, around 97% of which are singletons. The sequencing here drew on CD8+ T cells sorted from blood, taken at week 0. The receptors shown here come from a human donor with alopecia areata. The conserved cysteine and the conserved F or W are not part of the CDR3 here. The D gene is left open where the match is weak. Clone size is given for some rows only: seen once, a few or many times, or a class if the clone is expanded.

CDR3 length	clone size	D gene	V gene	J gene	CDR3 protein
13	NA	NA	TRBV6-1	TRBJ1-1	ASLVRAGWDTEAF
13	once	NA	TRBV9	TRBJ2-5	ASSPYRASTETQY
14	NA	TRBD2	TRBV19	TRBJ2-1	ASRTSGGSSYNEQF
11	NA	NA	TRBV6-5	TRBJ2-3	ASSYLPADTQY
12	NA	NA	TRBV6-5	TRBJ1-1	ASSYSRGETEAF
11	NA	NA	TRBV4-3	TRBJ2-3	ASSQAGTDTQY
12	NA	NA	TRBV5-4	TRBJ2-5	ASSLRQHQETQY
10	NA	NA	TRBV6-5	TRBJ2-2	ASSPMTGELF
14	NA	NA	TRBV19	TRBJ1-1	ASSIDLKGTNTEAF
16	NA	TRBD1	TRBV4-2	TRBJ1-1	ASSQDLQAGQAGAEAF
14	NA	NA	TRBV21-1	TRBJ2-2	ASMFNGPTNTGELF
12	NA	NA	TRBV27	NA	ASSLVRTAYEQY
13	NA	TRBD2	TRBV19	TRBJ2-7	ASSQASGGTYEQY
12	NA	TRBD2	TRBV19	TRBJ2-7	ASSKRGRTYEQY
12	NA	NA	TRBV7-9	TRBJ1-1	ASSLVLGDTEAF
12	NA	TRBD1	TRBV2	TRBJ2-3	ASRGQGLTDTQY
13	NA	NA	TRBV7-9	TRBJ2-7	ASSFPTRGSYEQY
13	NA	TRBD1	TRBV7-9	TRBJ2-7	ASSLVGQGASEQY
11	NA	NA	TRBV7-9	TRBJ2-7	ASSPPTSYEQY
14	once	NA	TRBV19	TRBJ2-3	ASSKETWGTTDTQY
15	NA	NA	TRBV4-1	TRBJ2-3	ASSPDWYSRHTDTQY
13	NA	TRBD2	TRBV4-2	TRBJ2-5	ASSQDTSGSETQY
8	NA	NA	TRBV7-7	TRBJ2-7	ASSVLGVY
9	once	NA	TRBV10-2	TRBJ2-6	ASSAGGVLT
12	NA	TRBD2	TRBV2	TRBJ2-7	ALSGGVDPYEQY
15	NA	TRBD1	TRBV27	TRBJ2-7	ASSLTGGGGVSYEQY
13	NA	NA	TRBV25-1	TRBJ2-7	ASSEHAGDTYEQY
14	NA	NA	TRBV10-3	TRBJ2-1	AISGGSAGLYNEQF
14	NA	NA	TRBV11-2	TRBJ2-2	ASSLVQLDSTGELF
13	NA	TRBD1	TRBV6-5	TRBJ2-7	ASREWTGALYEQY
14	NA	TRBD1	TRBV7-9	TRBJ1-1	ASSLPGQGQGTEAF
14	NA	TRBD2	TRBV2	TRBJ2-1	ASMGLAGGPYNEQF
13	NA	TRBD1	TRBV23-1	TRBJ2-2	ASSLAGGFTGELF
12	NA	NA	TRBV4-1	TRBJ2-1	ASSQRGTYNEQF
11	NA	NA	TRBV25-1	TRBJ2-7	ASSEFNEYEQY
14	NA	NA	TRBV10-3	TRBJ2-3	AISESAVPPTDTQY
11	NA	TRBD1	TRBV19	TRBJ2-1	ASRGTVYNEQF
11	NA	NA	TRBV6-4	TRBJ2-5	ASTSGPQETQY
13	NA	NA	TRBV7-2	TRBJ2-4	ASSLRVLAKNIQY
12	NA	TRBD2	TRBV27	TRBJ2-3	ASRSGGLTDTQY
13	NA	TRBD1	TRBV27	TRBJ1-1	ASSFSGTGATEAF
11	NA	TRBD1	TRBV29-1	TRBJ1-6	SVRTGGNSPLH